Each of the 20 T cell receptor beta chains below was sequenced from the same sample in a study of shared clonotypes between healthy human individuals. Only in-frame clones appear in the TCRdb table, and some are missing; sequencing was by immunoSEQ multiplex PCR. This sample yields fewer than 650,000 clones, of which about 82% are seen a single time; 13% belongs to the top ten. Sample: PBMCs. These receptors originate from a woman aged 40 to 50 in good health. Some clones in this sample may be carry-over from other donors' samples.

This sequence joins TRBV11-3 and TRBJ1-1, with D perhaps matching TRBD1 (6 bases). The CDR3 sequence is 14 residues long. V shed 3 bases and J shed 3 bases, with 11 bases lying between them. Germline V gene data show CDR1 as SGHNT and CDR2 as YENEEA. CDR3 sequence (DNA): TGTGCCAGCAGCTTGGGGGCCCGGGACACTGAAGCTTTCTTT. It specifies CASSLGARDTEAFF.

The chain combines TRBV7-3 with TRBJ2-6, with 7 bases identical to TRBD1. CDR3 length: 17 amino acids. V was clipped by 5 bases and J by 0 bases; unmatched bases: 7. The germline V gene encodes CDR1 SGHTA and CDR2 FQGTGA. CDR3 DNA sequence: TGTGCCAGCAGCCTTCGGACAGGAATCTCTGGGGCCAACGTCCTGACTTTC. This encodes CASSLRTGISGANVLTF.

This chain uses TRBV7-3 with TRBJ1-3; D is unclear. The CDR3 sequence is 16 residues long. Trimming stripped 2 bases from V and 4 bases from J, with 15 bases between. Germline V lookup: CDR1 SGHTA, CDR2 FQGTGA. The CDR3 coding sequence is TGTGCCAGCAGCTTAGGGCCTATAACGAGCGGAAACACCATATATTTT. Protein: CASSLGPITSGNTIYF.

In the case of this clone: Other DNA sequences in this sample translate to the same CDR3. The J gene is TRBJ2-5, the V gene TRBV30, with 8 bases aligning to TRBD1. Unmatched junction bases numbered 16, after V lost 3 bases and J lost 10 bases. This CDR3 has 15 amino acids. CDR1 is GTSNPN and CDR2 is SVGIG in the germline V gene (reference sequence). CDR3 amino acids: CAWSPLSAGQGVQYF. CDR3 sequence (DNA): TGTGCCTGGAGCCCCCTCTCGGCAGGACAGGGAGTCCAGTACTTC.

This clone was recorded a few times. The V call is TRBV29-1, the J call TRBJ1-2; TRBD1 agrees at 10 bases. CDR1 is SQVTM, CDR2 ANQGSEA, per germline. The J segment lost 7 bases and the V segment lost 4 bases, leaving 9 bases of the junction unmatched. The CDR3 sequence is 14 residues long. The CDR3 DNA reads as TGCAGCGTTGTAGGGGACAGGGGAGAAGGTGGCTACACCTTC. Its translation is CSVVGDRGEGGYTF.

The chain recombines TRBV15 with TRBJ1-1; D not certain. The CDR3 loop spans 14 amino acids. Germline CDR1 reads LNHNV; CDR2 reads YYDKDF (reference sequence). Trimming removed 3 bases at V and 1 base at J, with 9 bases between. CDR3 sequence (DNA): TGTGCCACCAGCAGGGGCCAAGCGAACACTGAAGCTTTCTTT. Translation gives CATSRGQANTEAFF.

Only a few counts were recorded for this clone. At one end, the junction sequence differs from germline, possibly due to a read error. The chain joins TRBV7-9 to TRBJ1-3; D remains unclear. Germline-derived CDR1 and CDR2 are SEHNR and FQNEAQ (reference sequence). The CDR3 is 8 residues long. This chain's CDR3 is CASSLEDF. The CDR3 nucleotides read TGTGCCAGCAGCTTAGAAGATTTT.

This clone has just a few counts. The V gene is TRBV18, the J gene TRBJ2-2, with TRBD2 as a possible D gene (6 bases). The CDR3 runs to 17 residues. V dropped 4 bases and J dropped 4 bases, with 19 bases sitting between them. Germline V gene sequence: CDR1 KGHSH, CDR2 LQKENI. The CDR3 sequence is CASSRLDSSAGTGELFF. CDR3 DNA: TGTGCCAGCTCACGCCTGGACTCCTCAGCGGGCACCGGGGAGCTGTTTTTT.

A note on this clone: A read error is possible here, since a much larger clone lies one base away. The J gene is TRBJ1-1, the V gene TRBV19; 9 positions agree with TRBD1. CDR1 LNHDA and CDR2 SQIVND come from the germline V gene (reference sequence). The CDR3 length is 16 residues. V shed 6 bases, J shed 7 bases, and the junction held 15 bases outside the gene matches. CDR3 in amino acids: CASRIGSGTGPNEAFF. The DNA for the CDR3 is TGTGCCAGTAGGATCGGGTCCGGGACAGGGCCCAATGAAGCTTTCTTT.

This clone is a singleton in its sample. The J gene is TRBJ2-7, the V gene TRBV19, with TRBD1 as a possible D gene (5 bases). CDR3 length equals 14 residues. V was cut by 3 bases and J by 4 bases, with 13 bases left in between. CDR1 LNHDA and CDR2 SQIVND come from the germline V gene (reference sequence). CDR3 protein: CASSIGQGYYEQYF. The CDR3 nucleotides are TGTGCCAGTAGTATTGGGCAGGGATATTACGAGCAGTACTTC.

This clone was seen just once. In the same sample, other DNA sequences code for this CDR3. The CDR3 is CASSFGNMNTEAFF. The CDR3, as DNA: TGTGCCAGCAGCTTCGGGAACATGAACACTGAAGCTTTCTTT. The chain is built from TRBV7-9 and TRBJ1-1; D unclear. Trimming pared 3 bases from V and 0 bases from J, leaving 8 bases between. The CDR3 covers 14 residues. Germline V gene lookup returns CDR1 SEHNR and CDR2 FQNEAQ (reference sequence).

The chain joins TRBV4-3 to TRBJ2-2; D possibly uses TRBD1 or TRBD2 (5 bases each). Trimming removed 2 bases from V and 0 bases from J, with 16 bases in between. Germline CDR1 is LGHNA and CDR2 is YSLEER. This CDR3 has 18 amino acids. In DNA, the CDR3 is TGCGCCAGCAGCCAACACCTCCCGGGACGGGCGAACACCGGGGAGCTGTTTTTT. This codes for CASSQHLPGRANTGELFF.

The J gene is TRBJ2-1, the V gene TRBV30; D may be TRBD1 or TRBD2 (5 bases each). The ends were cut back, 6 bases at V and 2 bases at J, with 14 bases in the middle. The CDR3 is made up of 14 amino acids. CDR1 and CDR2 (germline): GTSNPN, SVGIG (reference sequence). The CDR3 protein is CACQSGTPYNEQFF. In DNA, the CDR3 is TGTGCCTGCCAGTCCGGGACGCCCTACAATGAGCAGTTCTTC.

The table lists this clone with a few counts. The CDR3 region has the DNA TGTGCCAGCAGTTTATCGGTGAACACCGGGGAGCTGTTTTTT. This translates into CASSLSVNTGELFF. The V call is TRBV28, the J call TRBJ2-2; D is uncertain. The germline V gene encodes CDR1 MDHEN and CDR2 SYDVKM. The CDR3 is made up of 14 amino acids. Trimming shortened V by 1 base and J by 1 base, and 4 bases separated the two germline ends.

The CDR3: CASSLTDSYEQYF. The CDR3 DNA reads as TGTGCCAGCAGCTTGACTGACTCCTACGAGCAGTACTTC. V usage is TRBV7-9 and J usage is TRBJ2-7, with unresolved D. The CDR3 runs 13 residues. V lost 3 bases to trimming and J lost 0 bases, with 6 bases between them. Germline lookup yields CDR1 SEHNR and CDR2 FQNEAQ (reference sequence).

The chain has TRBV9 and TRBJ1-1; D gene unclear. V was pared by 0 bases and J by 4 bases, with 13 bases between. CDR3 size: 15 residues. Germline values: CDR1 SGDLS, CDR2 YYNGEE. DNA for the CDR3: TGTGCCAGCAGCGTAGTCACAGCCAAGTCCACTGAAGCTTTCTTT. It yields the protein CASSVVTAKSTEAFF. The whole variable domain, filled in from reference TRBV9 and TRBJ1-1, reads DSGVTQTPKHLITATGQRVTLRCSPRSGDLSVYWYQQSLDQGLQFLIQYYNGEERAKGNILERFSAQQFPDLHSELNLSSLELGDSALYFCASSVVTAKSTEAFFGQGTRLTVV.

This chain joins TRBV5-1 and TRBJ2-7; D call uncertain. Germline V gives CDR1 SGHRS, CDR2 YFSETQ. CDR3 length: 15 amino acids. V shed 4 bases and J shed 0 bases, with 14 bases lying between them. The CDR3 DNA reads TGCGCCAGCAGCAAAGCTCCGGAGAGCTCCTACGAGCAGTACTTC. Its translation is CASSKAPESSYEQYF.

This clone was picked up one time. With a much larger clone just one base away, this may be a read error. Likely a read error: the CDR3 ends without its conserved phenylalanine or tryptophan. The chain employs TRBV29-1 and TRBJ1-2; 9 bases agree with TRBD1. Looked up from germline, CDR1 is SQVTM and CDR2 is ANQGSEA. With V trimmed by 6 bases and J by 7 bases, 0 bases remained unmatched. The CDR3 is 10 residues long. CDR3 nucleotides: TGCAGCGTGGGACAGGGTGGCTACACCCTC. It translates to CSVGQGGYTL.

The V and J genes are TRBV28 and TRBJ1-4; TRBD1 might be the D (6 bases). Trimming left V 5 bases short and J 4 bases short, with 14 bases between. Germline V gene lookup returns CDR1 MDHEN and CDR2 SYDVKM. CDR3 length equals 15 residues. Written as DNA, the CDR3 is TGTGCCAGCAGTCCTAGGACAGCTTATAATGAAAAACTGTTTTTT. Its protein is CASSPRTAYNEKLFF.

This chain uses TRBV28 with TRBJ1-2; 8 bases map to TRBD1. Germline trimming cut 5 bases from V and 2 bases from J; bases unmatched to any gene: 10. This CDR3 is built from 16 residues. Germline V gene lookup returns CDR1 MDHEN and CDR2 SYDVKM. The CDR3 region is CASSPLGQGPNYGYTF. CDR3 nucleotides: TGTGCCAGCAGTCCACTAGGACAGGGACCGAACTATGGCTACACCTTC.